This record covers a single TCR beta chain. Germline V gene data show CDR1 as SEHNR and CDR2 as FQNEAQ (reference sequence). The CDR3 is made up of 16 amino acids. The V and J ends lost 1 base and 6 bases, in that order; junction bases with no gene match: 5. These data are taken from a study of blood T cell repertoires in COVID-19. Repertoires were generated with immunoSEQ multiplex PCR, while TCRdb's copy carries only in-frame clones and drops some. Seen here are fewer than 100,000 clones, around 90% observed once, and the top ten hold 0.65% to 0.95%. Source material: peripheral blood. The TCR sequence derives from a woman older than 75 with acute or convalescent COVID-19. The chain has TRBV7-9 and TRBJ1-4; TRBD1 matches at 10 bases. The CDR3 sequence: CASSLGRDRGDEKLFF. CDR3 coding DNA: TGTGCCAGCAGCTTAGGTCGGGACAGGGGAGATGAAAAACTGTTTTTT.